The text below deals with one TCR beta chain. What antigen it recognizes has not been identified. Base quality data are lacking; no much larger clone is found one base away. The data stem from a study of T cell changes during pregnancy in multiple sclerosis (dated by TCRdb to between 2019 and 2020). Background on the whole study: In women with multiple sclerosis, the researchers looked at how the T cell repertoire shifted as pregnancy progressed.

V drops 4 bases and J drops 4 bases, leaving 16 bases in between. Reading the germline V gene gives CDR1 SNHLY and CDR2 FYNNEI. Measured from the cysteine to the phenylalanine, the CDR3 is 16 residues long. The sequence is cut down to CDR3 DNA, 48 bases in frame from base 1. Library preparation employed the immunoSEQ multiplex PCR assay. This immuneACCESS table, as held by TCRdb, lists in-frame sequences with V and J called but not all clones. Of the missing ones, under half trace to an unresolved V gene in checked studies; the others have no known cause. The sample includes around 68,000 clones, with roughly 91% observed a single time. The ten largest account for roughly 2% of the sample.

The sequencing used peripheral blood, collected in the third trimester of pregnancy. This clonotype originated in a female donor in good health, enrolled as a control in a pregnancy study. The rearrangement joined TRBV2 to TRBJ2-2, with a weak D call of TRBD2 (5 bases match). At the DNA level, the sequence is TGTGCCAGCAGTGCATGGTGGGAGCTATCCACCGGGGAGCTGTTTTTT. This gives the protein CASSAWWELSTGELFF.